This TCR beta chain is from a study of cytomegalovirus exposure and HLA in healthy donors (dated by TCRdb to about 2017). Regarding the study in general: An earlier analysis of several hundred of the donors reported around 280 Gb of sequence data and 117 million unique TCR beta sequences obtained from around 190 million T cells. An early release that covered some 640 HLA-typed donors contained approximately 300 gigabases of sequencing data and 70 million to 100 million unique TCR sequences. Of the 300 to 450 genotyped donors, over 80% were placed in the genetic ancestry cluster associated with self-reported Caucasian donors. The aim of the study was to test whether cataloging public T cell receptors could identify signatures of past pathogen exposure. Using immunosequencing, the study profiled T cell repertoires from 640 or so subjects and related those repertoires to cytomegalovirus serostatus. A separate validation cohort of more than 100 different subjects was used in addition to the 666-subject first cohort. To predict cytomegalovirus infection status, the study combined high-throughput TCR immunosequencing, statistical association of individual TCRs with disease status, and machine learning. To study patterns of TCR occurrence, a later analysis re-analyzed previously published TCR beta repertoires from 666 donors and added high-resolution HLA genotyping. In the later analysis, no new phenotypic data were used to find candidate immune exposures; instead, reliance was placed on TCR beta sequences and their occurrence across donors. An earlier analysis of 587 of the donors applied high-throughput TCR beta sequencing to assess whether each TCR beta V gene segment acted as functional or pseudogenic. Alongside the repertoire data, information on donor age, sex, ethnicity and CMV serostatus was compiled. In a later genetic analysis, genome-wide SNP genotypes for about 55% of the roughly 700 donors were used, and that subset was treated as a discovery cohort. All discovery cohort repertoires had been generated on a single sequencing platform. Class I and class II HLA loci were covered by the typing at four-digit resolution. Typing coverage varied by locus: roughly 620-630 donors for A, B, C, DRB1 and DQB1; roughly 510 for DQA1; 600 to 610 for DPA1; roughly 470 for DPB1. Several DR-DQ haplotypes were treated as single units for association and clustering because of strong linkage in the cohort. On average, 235,054 unique TCR beta nucleotide sequences were sequenced per donor among a few hundred genotyped donors of the cohort, with 15% to 20% of those sequences being non-productive.

In total, 600 or so healthy bone marrow donors made up the cohort. At the time of sampling, all cohort members were nominally healthy, though unrecorded immune exposures were likely present. The donor was CMV seropositive and was included in the group of approximately 300 seropositive cohort members. A peripheral blood sample was provided by each donor, and peripheral blood mononuclear cells were used for TCR beta sequencing. The Qiagen DNeasy Blood Extraction Kit was used to extract genomic DNA from the blood cell samples. Germline trimming: 9 bases from V, 4 bases from J; junction bases outside gene matches: 4. From the cysteine through the phenylalanine, the CDR3 covers 13 amino acids. CDR3 DNA is the only sequence kept; it has 39 bases, read in frame from the first base. As encoded in the germline V gene (reference sequence), CDR1 is MNHNY while CDR2 is SVGAGI. With respect to this clone: This receptor's antigen is unknown. There are no base qualities to consult, and no much larger clone falls within one base.

The study at large found these results: A later genetic analysis associated a missense DCLRE1C variant with V-gene and J-gene trimming of TCR beta chains, and an independent cohort replicated the association. When HLA alleles, especially DR and DQ, strongly co-occurred, TCR associations were difficult to assign to individual alleles. Compared with equally common non-associated chains, HLA-associated TCR beta chains in a later analysis were more clonally expanded and had lower generation probabilities. Roughly uniform sequencing depth across donors was assumed in presence/absence analyses, although this assumption may not hold. Specific HLA alleles were associated with 16,951 TCR beta sequences at a false discovery rate of 0.05 in a later analysis. The sequencing pipeline was judged likely to have produced a cluster of highly shared sequence variants as a technical artifact. Several of the top co-occurrence clusters appeared to be linked to parvovirus B19, influenza, CMV and Epstein-Barr virus, according to a later analysis. Only TCR beta chains were sequenced in this cohort, and the absence of alpha or paired-chain data limited detectable features. Most CMV-associated TCR beta chains appeared to be HLA-restricted in a later analysis, and the HLA associations seemed to be driven largely by CMV exposure. CMV serostatus was the only immune exposure information available for the cohort. Linkage disequilibrium might explain the correlated functional status among segregating V segments, but an unknown experimental factor could not be excluded. The classifier was reported to diagnose cytomegalovirus status with high specificity and sensitivity in both the original and validation cohorts. In an earlier analysis of over 550 of the donors, most TCR beta V segments were observed in productive rearrangements about 87% or about 30% of the time, broadly matching IMGT annotations. Some IMGT-functional V segments, including TRBV6-2 and TRBV6-3, could not be told apart with the 87-base-pair reads, so those segments were excluded. A further reported finding was that TCR beta sequences accurately predicted the HLA-A and HLA-B alleles for most subjects in the first cohort. Three of the identified cytomegalovirus-associated TCR beta chains were confirmed in vitro to be specific for cytomegalovirus antigens. A later analysis found that TCR association rates varied across HLA loci, with DRB1 alleles showing the most associated TCRs and HLA-C alleles the fewest. Because HLA typing was unavailable for some donors at each locus, only the typed subset was used in association tests. According to the authors, the approach could potentially be generalized to other disease states and immunological phenotypes. Because counts were too low, roughly 18 rarely observed V segments, including chromosome 9 orphons, were left out of the earlier analysis of 500 to 750 of the donors. Most TCR sequences were seen in very few donors, while some public TCRs were found in many individuals. In the study, around 150 TCR beta chains were listed as associated with cytomegalovirus. According to a later genetic analysis, donors in an Asian-associated ancestry cluster had fewer N-insertions in productive TCRs than the approximately 650-donor mean.

The method was the immunoSEQ multiplex PCR assay. For the multiplex PCR, a mixture combining 60 forward primers for TCR Vbeta segments and 13 reverse primers for TCR Jbeta segments was used. Amplification of the CDR3 region of rearranged TCR beta genes was performed with a multiplex PCR assay on genomic DNA. Amplified TCR beta libraries were sequenced as 87-base-pair reads on the Illumina HiSeq System. From the authors' description of their analysis: Across the 600 to 700 repertoires, a later analysis counted some 81 million unique TCR beta chains, roughly 11 million of which were shared by at least two donors. To remove PCR and sequencing errors, raw reads were error-corrected and collapsed into unique sequences using a nearest-neighbor algorithm that merged closely related sequences. Alignment of CDR3 sequences to IMGT reference sequences was used to assign V, D and J gene segments. For a sequence to be retained, a match of at least six nucleotides was required to both a V gene segment and a J gene segment. A rearrangement was called productive if the CDR3 had no stop codons and remained in frame with V and J, and every other rearrangement was called non-productive. CDR3 was defined according to IMGT convention as the region running from the second conserved V-encoded cysteine to the conserved J-encoded phenylalanine. The earlier analysis of a few hundred of the donors excluded any sequence lacking an unambiguous match to a single V gene segment. In an earlier analysis of approximately 590 of the donors, a V segment was called functional when productive rearrangements were above 56.7%, and segregating when the standard deviation between donors exceeded 5%. A statistical classification framework was built to diagnose cytomegalovirus status from the catalog of TCR beta chain sequences. In a later analysis, V and J genes were assigned by comparing TCR nucleotide sequences against IMGT/GENE-DB human TR gene sequences. Using the TCRdist pipeline, a later analysis assigned CDR3 sequences along with most-parsimonious VDJ recombination scenarios. A later analysis defined each TCR beta chain by its CDR3 amino acid sequence plus V-gene family, and excluded reads lacking a unique V-gene family. To address suspected cross-contamination and a sequencing artifact, a later analysis removed a few hundred highly shared, low-generation-probability nucleotide sequences. In a later analysis, a clonal expansion index for each public chain was calculated from normalized within-repertoire ranks of inferred template counts. Generation probabilities in a later analysis came from a VDJ recombination model fitted to out-of-frame rearrangements, and those results were checked against IGoR. In a later analysis, TCR-TCR, TCR-HLA and TCR-CMV co-occurrence was scored with hypergeometric tests, and a repertoire-size bias correction was applied to TCR pairs. False discovery rates were estimated in a later analysis by permuting HLA or CMV assignments 20 times. In a later analysis, co-occurring TCRs were grouped using DBSCAN, and TCRdist sequence similarity was added for clustering within HLA-allele-positive subsets. Repertoires with fewer than 30,000 or more than 120,000 public chains were left out of co-occurrence clustering, as were about 5 repertoires with anomalous nucleotide sharing. Imported from immuneACCESS, the table was reduced by TCRdb to in-frame sequences with V and J called. These copies leave out some clones; in studies compared against another copy, an unresolved V gene accounts for under half, and the cause of the remainder is not known. V and J calls and clone size are as listed in that table; D and trimming were resolved from the DNA. For this sample there are 130,000 or so clones; around 80% appear just once. The top ten hold roughly 3.2% of the sample.

This sequence originates from a man between 18 and 35 years old in good health and CMV-seropositive. The sequenced sample consisted of PBMCs. The receptor chain draws on TRBV6-6 and TRBJ2-2, with 8 bases matching TRBD1. The nucleotide sequence reads as follows: TGTGCCAGTCGGACAGGGCGCACCGGGGAGCTGTTTTTT. Its amino acids are CASRTGRTGELFF.